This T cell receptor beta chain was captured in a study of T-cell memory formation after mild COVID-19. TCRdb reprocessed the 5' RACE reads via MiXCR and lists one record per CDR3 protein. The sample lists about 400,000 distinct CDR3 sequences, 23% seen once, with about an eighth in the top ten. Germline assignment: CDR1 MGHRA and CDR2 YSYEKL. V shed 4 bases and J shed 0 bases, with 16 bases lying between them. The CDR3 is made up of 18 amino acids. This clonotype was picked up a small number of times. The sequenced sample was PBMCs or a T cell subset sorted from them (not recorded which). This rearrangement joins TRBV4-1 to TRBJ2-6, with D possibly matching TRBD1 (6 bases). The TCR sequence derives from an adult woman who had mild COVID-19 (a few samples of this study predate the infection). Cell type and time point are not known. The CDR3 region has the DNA TGCGCCAGCAGCCGCAACAGGGCCGCGACCTCTGGGGCCAACGTCCTGACTTTC. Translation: CASSRNRAATSGANVLTF.